These T cell receptor beta chains were read from a single sample in a study of shared clonotypes between healthy human individuals. The assay was immunoSEQ multiplex PCR, and TCRdb's table has in-frame clones only and misses some. The data show around 500,000 clones, with approximately 81% seen just once and more than 9.5% held by the top ten. The sample was PBMCs. These receptors all stem from a woman aged 40 to 50 in good health. Some clones in this sample may be carry-over from other donors' samples. The CDR3 runs from the conserved cysteine through the conserved F or W. The D gene is left open where the match is weak. For some rows the clone size is stated as once, few or many, or as a class when expanded; others skip it.

d_call	v_call	j_call	clone_size	cdr3_nt	cdr3_aa
-	TRBV7-9	TRBJ2-1	-	TGTGCCAGCAGCTTAGGTTCTGGCGGATACAATGAGCAGTTCTTC	CASSLGSGGYNEQFF
-	TRBV7-9	TRBJ1-4	-	TGTGCCAGCAGCTTAAGGGGGTCCGGTGAAAAACTGTTTTTT	CASSLRGSGEKLFF
-	TRBV19	TRBJ2-7	-	TGTGCCAGTAGTATCTGGGGGAGCCCCTACGAGCAGTACTTC	CASSIWGSPYEQYF
-	TRBV6-1	TRBJ2-3	few	TGTGCCAGCAATGTGGGCGGGCACACAGATACGCAGTATTTT	CASNVGGHTDTQYF
-	TRBV5-1	TRBJ2-7	-	TGCGCCAGCAGCCCGGGCGGGTACTCCTACGAGCAGTACTTC	CASSPGGYSYEQYF
TRBD1	TRBV19	TRBJ1-5	many	TGTGCCAGTAGTACCCGGACAGGGGGCTATAGCAATCAGCCCCAGCATTTT	CASSTRTGGYSNQPQHF
-	TRBV10-3	TRBJ2-5	-	TGTGCCGGAGGGGCAGGGGGAGAGACCCAGTACTTC	CAGGAGGETQYF
TRBD2	TRBV10-3	TRBJ2-5	-	TGTGCCATCAGTGAGGGCCAAACTAGCGAGGACCAAGAGACCCAGTACTTC	CAISEGQTSEDQETQYF
-	TRBV6-6	TRBJ2-1	once	TGTGCCAGCAGTAAAACCGGGACCCTTTACAATGAGCAGTTCTTC	CASSKTGTLYNEQFF
TRBD2	TRBV27	TRBJ2-7	many	TGTGCCAGCAGAAACGCGGACTCCCTGGGACTAGCGGGAGGGTTGATCGAGTACTTC	CASRNADSLGLAGGLIEYF
-	TRBV9	TRBJ2-5	-	TGTGCCAGCAGCGTAGATCGGACCCAAGAGACCCAGTACTTC	CASSVDRTQETQYF
TRBD1	TRBV5-6	TRBJ1-4	-	TGTGCCAGCAGCTTGGGGACAGGGGAAAAACTGTTTTTT	CASSLGTGEKLFF
-	TRBV19	TRBJ1-2	-	TGTGCCAGTAGTTTTGCAACAGGCGGCTACACCTTC	CASSFATGGYTF